The T cell receptor beta chain described here comes from a study of T cells in Graves' hyperthyroidism and ophthalmopathy. Study context: Blood was drawn when the patient was first diagnosed and still untreated. Findings and limits, study-wide: Appearing also in blood were most of the thyroid clonotypes expanded above 0.001.

The PBMCs studied were ones that came from 9 to 10 ml fresh peripheral blood. The germline V gene has CDR1 SQVTM and CDR2 ANQGSEA. This CDR3 has 12 residues. V shed 7 bases and J 3 bases; nucleotides not matched to a gene: 6. Amplified TCR beta CDR3 regions derived from RNA transcripts. HTBI primers were employed in a first-round RT-PCR of the TCR CDR3. TCRdb independently ran MiXCR on the multiplex PCR reads; one entry per CDR3 protein. The table has around 440,000 distinct CDR3 sequences, 15% to 19% seen once. This clonotype was picked up a small number of times. No antigen is known for it. The chain uses TRBV29-1 and TRBJ2-7; 7 positions match TRBD2. This sequence originates from a woman between 18 and 29 years old with Graves' hyperthyroidism. The sequenced material came from blood. The CDR3 region has the DNA TGCAGCGCCCTGGGGGGGAACTACGAGCAGTACTTC. Its translation: CSALGGNYEQYF.